This entry describes one T cell receptor beta chain. Its antigen is unidentified. This sample is part of a study of cytomegalovirus exposure and HLA in healthy donors. Primers: 60 Vbeta forward and 13 Jbeta reverse. Data came from immunoSEQ multiplex PCR; TCRdb stores just in-frame clones and leaves some out. The table includes about 98,000 clones, 75% to 85% detected once. CDR3 length: 16 residues. With V trimmed by 7 bases and J by 2 bases, 13 bases remained unmatched. In germline, CDR1 is MNHEY, CDR2 SMNVEV (reference sequence). Overall study findings and caveats: Further analysis, carried out later, found HLA-associated TCR beta chains more clonally expanded than equally common other chains.

Sequencing was performed on PBMCs. The chain joins TRBV27 to TRBJ2-5; 7 nucleotides line up with TRBD2. The TCR was taken from a man in his late teens or twenties in good health and CMV-seropositive. This CDR3 is CASTPSQGLKQETQYF. For the CDR3, the DNA is TGTGCCAGCACCCCCTCCCAGGGACTAAAACAAGAGACCCAGTACTTC.